The next 23 T cell receptor beta chains were all read from a single sample in a study of T cells in Graves' hyperthyroidism and ophthalmopathy. From RNA transcripts, TCR beta CDR3 regions were amplified. The HTBI primer set was used in a first-round RT-PCR of the TCR CDR3. TCRdb reprocessed the multiplex PCR reads with MiXCR, giving one entry per CDR3 protein. The sample has 95,000 to 100,000 distinct CDR3 sequences, around 50% seen once. Sequenced input: blood. Receptors originate from a woman in her forties with Graves' hyperthyroidism.

This chain links TRBV20-1 with TRBJ1-5; D not resolved. This CDR3 contains 13 residues. CDR1 and CDR2 (germline): DFQATT, SNEGSKA (reference sequence). V dropped 3 bases and J dropped 14 bases, with 20 bases sitting between them. The CDR3 coding sequence is TGCAGTGCTAGTTCAGGCAACTTCGGGCACGAGCATTTT. This codes for CSASSGNFGHEHF.

Concerning this clonotype itself: Just one base apart from a much larger clone, this may be a read error. The rearrangement joins TRBV20-1 to TRBJ1-1; D unresolved. The CDR3 has 14 amino acids. Germline V lookup: CDR1 DFQATT, CDR2 SNEGSKA (reference sequence). CDR3 DNA: TGCAGTGCTAGCCCCAGAAAAATGAACATTGAAGCTTTCTTT. Translation gives CSASPRKMNIEAFF.

This clonotype was counted many times. This chain uses TRBV7-2 with TRBJ1-1, with a weak D call TRBD1 (6 bases). The germline V gene encodes CDR1 SGHTA and CDR2 FQGNSA. V dropped 5 bases and J dropped 5 bases, with 24 bases sitting between them. The CDR3 has 17 amino acids. In DNA form, the CDR3 reads TGTGCCAGCAGCCAAGGGCCTGTTGGGGGGGCGGGTACTGAAGCTTTCTTT. This sequence encodes CASSQGPVGGAGTEAFF.

By share, this clonotype ranks as medium-sized. The gene calls are TRBV7-9 and TRBJ1-2; D is uncertain. Germline-derived CDR1 and CDR2 are SEHNR and FQNEAQ (reference sequence). V lost 3 bases, J lost 5 bases, and 10 bases lay in between. This CDR3 is built from 13 residues. The CDR3 sequence: CASSLGSDYGYTF. The CDR3, as DNA: TGTGCCAGCAGCTTGGGGAGTGATTATGGCTACACCTTC. Based on the CDR3 plus reference TRBV7-9 and TRBJ1-2, the full variable domain is DTGVSQNPRHKITKRGQNVTFRCDPISEHNRLYWYRQTLGQGPEFLTYFQNEAQLEKSRLLSDRFSAERPKGSFSTLEIQRTEQGDSAMYLCASSLGSDYGYTFGSGTRLTVV.

By share of the sample, this clonotype is medium-sized (0.01 to 0.1%). The chain joins TRBV7-9 to TRBJ1-1, with 8 bases identical to TRBD1. Trimming at V came to 4 bases and at J to 2 bases, leaving 6 bases not matched to a gene. CDR1 SEHNR and CDR2 FQNEAQ come from the germline V gene (reference sequence). CDR3 size: 15 residues. In DNA, the CDR3 is TGTGCCAGCAGCTATGGACAGGGATCCAACACTGAAGCTTTCTTT. Protein: CASSYGQGSNTEAFF.

This clonotype has at least ten counts. The CDR3 spells CASSQDRRNNSPLHF. CDR3 in DNA: TGTGCCAGCAGCCAAGATAGGCGGAATAATTCACCCCTCCACTTT. The chain is built from TRBV7-2 and TRBJ1-6; D is ambiguous. The CDR3 has 15 amino acids. Germline V CDR1 and CDR2: SGHTA, FQGNSA. V gave up 5 bases and J gave up 5 bases, with 13 bases separating them.

The chain carries TRBV7-3 and TRBJ2-5; D is perhaps TRBD1 or TRBD2 (5 bases each). The ends were cut back, 4 bases at V and 6 bases at J, with 15 bases in the middle. Germline V gives CDR1 SGHTA, CDR2 FQGTGA. There are 14 residues in the CDR3. The CDR3 DNA reads as TGTGCCAGCAGCTCGGACGGGGACCGTAAGACCCAGTACTTC. It translates to CASSSDGDRKTQYF.

Comments on this clonotype: With a much larger clone just one base away, this may be a read error. V usage is TRBV7-9 and J usage is TRBJ1-4; D not certain. Germline CDR1 is SEHNR and CDR2 is FQNEAQ (reference sequence). The CDR3 spans 12 residues. With 4 bases removed from V and 7 bases from J, the gap between germline ends came to 7 bases. CDR3 protein: CASSSLSEKLFF. The CDR3 nucleotides are TGTGCCAGCAGCTCCTTAAGTGAAAAACTGTTTTTT.

V gene TRBV7-9 combines with J gene TRBJ2-7, with 9 bases fitting TRBD1. The CDR3 is made up of 15 amino acids. Germline V CDR1 and CDR2: SEHNR, FQNEAQ (reference sequence). Trimming took 4 bases from V and 4 from J; bases not matched to a gene: 8. The CDR3 nucleotides read TGTGCCAGCAGCTATGGACAGGGGATTTTGTACGAGCAGTACTTC. It is translated as CASSYGQGILYEQYF.

This clonotype was recorded many times. The chain links TRBV5-1 to TRBJ1-6; 9 bases align to TRBD1. Germline CDR1 is SGHRS and CDR2 is YFSETQ. The V and J ends lost 4 bases and 8 bases, in that order; junction bases with no gene match: 7. This CDR3 comprises 15 residues. The CDR3 DNA sequence: TGCGCCAGCAGCACATCGGGACAGGGTTATTCACCCCTCCACTTT. Residues: CASSTSGQGYSPLHF.

This chain joins TRBV9 and TRBJ1-3; a weak D match, TRBD1 (5 bases). The germline CDR1 and CDR2 sequences are SGDLS and YYNGEE. The CDR3 is 17 residues long. Between the trimmed V and J ends, which lost 3 bases and 0 bases, there was a span of 16 bases. The CDR3 DNA follows: TGTGCCAGCAGCGGGCAGGGCGACGGCGGCTCTGGAAACACCATATATTTT. Protein: CASSGQGDGGSGNTIYF.

The sample holds many counts of this clonotype. J is TRBJ2-6 and V is TRBV5-1, with a tentative D call TRBD1 (6 bases). Trimming took off 4 bases at V and 0 bases at J, with 14 bases between the two ends. This CDR3 has 17 residues. The germline gives CDR1 SGHRS, CDR2 YFSETQ. CDR3 loop: CASSQTGSSSGANVLTF. The CDR3 bases are TGCGCCAGCAGCCAGACAGGTAGTAGCTCTGGGGCCAACGTCCTGACTTTC. Complete variable domain (other parts from reference TRBV5-1 and TRBJ2-6): KAGVTQTPRYLIKTRGQQVTLSCSPISGHRSVSWYQQTPGQGLQFLFEYFSETQRNKGNFPGRFSGRQFSNSRSEMNVSTLELGDSALYLCASSQTGSSSGANVLTFGAGSRLTVL.

V gene TRBV10-2 combines with J gene TRBJ1-3, with D hard to call. Trimming took 0 bases from V and 10 from J, leaving 10 bases between them. Looked up from germline, CDR1 is WSHSY and CDR2 is SAAADI. CDR3 size: 13 residues. For the CDR3, the DNA is TGCGCCAGCAGTGAGTCGCCTGGAGATACCATATATTTT. Protein: CASSESPGDTIYF.

This clonotype showed up many times. This rearrangement joins TRBV5-6 to TRBJ1-5, with unresolved D. Germline V gives CDR1 SGHDT, CDR2 YYEEEE. This CDR3 region has 15 residues. V was cut by 4 bases and J by 5 bases, with 16 bases left in between. CDR3 bases: TGTGCCAGCAGCCTCAGGACGGTAGGCGATCAGCCCCAGCATTTT. Its protein is CASSLRTVGDQPQHF.

This clonotype was detected only once. This chain uses TRBV2 with TRBJ1-2; maybe TRBD1 (5 bases). The CDR3 is made up of 14 amino acids. Germline V lookup: CDR1 SNHLY, CDR2 FYNNEI. V lost 3 bases and J 0 bases, leaving 8 bases between the germline ends. CDR3 amino acids: CASSESGTNYGYTF. The CDR3 DNA reads TGTGCCAGCAGTGAGTCAGGGACTAACTATGGCTACACCTTC.

This clonotype was seen many times. The rearrangement joins TRBV10-3 to TRBJ1-2; tentative D call: TRBD1 (6 bases). V was shortened by 2 bases and J by 0 bases, with 19 bases between the two germline ends. CDR1 ENHRY and CDR2 SYGVKD come from the germline V gene. This CDR3 has 18 amino acids. In DNA form, the CDR3 reads TGTGCCATCAGTGAGATTACAGGGAGGGTGGCGCCTAACTATGGCTACACCTTC. It specifies CAISEITGRVAPNYGYTF.

This clonotype was recorded a few times. V is TRBV10-3 and J is TRBJ1-1; D perhaps matches TRBD1 (6 bases). Trimming left V 7 bases short and J 1 base short, with 10 bases between. Per the germline V gene, CDR1 is ENHRY and CDR2 is SYGVKD. There are 13 residues in the CDR3. CDR3 sequence reads: CAIMATGNTEAFF. Here the CDR3 DNA reads TGTGCCATCATGGCGACAGGGAACACTGAAGCTTTCTTT.

This clonotype came up many times. The rearrangement uses TRBV7-2 and TRBJ2-3, with D perhaps being TRBD1 or TRBD2 (5 bases each). Trimming shortened V by 1 base and J by 6 bases, and 14 bases separated the two germline ends. Germline V gene lookup returns CDR1 SGHTA and CDR2 FQGNSA. This CDR3 is 15 amino acids long. CDR3 region: CASSLVRGVGDTQYF. The CDR3 DNA reads as TGTGCCAGCAGCTTAGTAAGAGGGGTTGGCGATACGCAGTATTTT. The full variable domain, in which reference TRBV7-2 and TRBJ2-3 provide the parts outside the CDR3, is GAGVSQSPSNKVTEKGKDVELRCDPISGHTALYWYRQSLGQGLEFLIYFQGNSAPDKSGLPSDRFSAERTGGSVSTLTIQRTQQEDSAVYLCASSLVRGVGDTQYFGPGTRLTVL.

The chain carries TRBV20-1 and TRBJ2-5, with TRBD2 matching 8 bases. V was pared by 1 base and J by 13 bases, with 8 bases of the junction left unmatched. In germline, CDR1 is DFQATT, CDR2 SNEGSKA (reference sequence). The CDR3 loop spans 12 amino acids. The CDR3 region has the DNA TGCAGTGCTAGAGGACTAGCGAGACCTCGGTACTTC. Its translation: CSARGLARPRYF.

The chain joins TRBV5-1 to TRBJ1-3, with a weak D call TRBD1 (6 bases). Germline assignment: CDR1 SGHRS and CDR2 YFSETQ. Between the trimmed V and J ends, which lost 1 base and 8 bases, there was a span of 13 bases. This CDR3 contains 14 residues. CDR3: CASSLTQGSDTIYF. The CDR3 DNA is TGCGCCAGCAGCTTGACCCAGGGGAGTGACACCATATATTTT.

This clonotype has only a few counts. The V and J genes are TRBV7-9 and TRBJ2-7; TRBD1 might be the D (6 bases). Trimming pared 5 bases from V and 2 bases from J, leaving 10 bases between. The CDR3 loop spans 13 amino acids. CDR1 is SEHNR and CDR2 is FQNEAQ in the germline V gene (reference sequence). Here the CDR3 reads CASSQGPAYEQYF. The CDR3 region has the DNA TGTGCCAGCAGCCAGGGGCCCGCCTACGAGCAGTACTTC.

This clonotype showed up many times. The rearrangement joins TRBV7-9 to TRBJ2-7; 8 bases agree with TRBD1. CDR1 and CDR2 from the germline V gene are SEHNR and FQNEAQ (reference sequence). J was trimmed by 5 bases and V by 4 bases; bases with no gene match: 7. The CDR3 totals 14 residues. The CDR3: CASSSLWTGNEQYF. As DNA, the CDR3 is TGTGCCAGCAGCTCCCTCTGGACAGGGAACGAGCAGTACTTC.

This clonotype was counted many times. The chain links TRBV7-9 to TRBJ2-1; possibly TRBD2 for D (5 bases). V lost 3 bases and J 8 bases, leaving 14 bases between the germline ends. CDR3 length equals 14 residues. CDR1 is SEHNR, CDR2 FQNEAQ, per germline (reference sequence). The CDR3 nucleotides read TGTGCCAGCAGCTTTGGGCTAGCTCGCCATGAGCAGTTCTTC. As protein: CASSFGLARHEQFF.